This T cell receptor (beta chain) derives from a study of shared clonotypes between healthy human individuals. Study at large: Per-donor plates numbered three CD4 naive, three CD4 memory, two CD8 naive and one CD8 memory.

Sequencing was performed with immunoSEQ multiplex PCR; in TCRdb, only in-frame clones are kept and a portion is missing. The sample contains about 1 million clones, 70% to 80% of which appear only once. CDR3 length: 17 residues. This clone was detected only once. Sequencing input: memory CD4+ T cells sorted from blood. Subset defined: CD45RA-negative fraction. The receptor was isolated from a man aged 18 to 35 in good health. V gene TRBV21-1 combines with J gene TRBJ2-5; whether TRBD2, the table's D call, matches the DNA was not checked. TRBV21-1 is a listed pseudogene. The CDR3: CASSRVGFEGKPETQYF. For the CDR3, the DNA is TGTGCCAGCAGCAGGGTGGGTTTCGAGGGAAAACCTGAGACCCAGTACTTC.